A selection of T cell receptor beta chains follows, all from one sample in a study of T cells after yellow fever vaccination. MiXCR was run by TCRdb on the 5' RACE reads, yielding one entry per CDR3 protein. The repertoire holds about 74,000 distinct CDR3 sequences, more than 5.5% seen once, with about 32% in the top ten. The material sequenced was CD8+ T cells sorted from PBMCs, taken 4 to 6 days after the first yellow fever vaccination. The receptors come from a man aged 18 to 29 who received the YFV17D yellow fever vaccine. Both conserved end residues are part of each CDR3.

j_call cdr3_length v_call cdr3_aa
TRBJ1-1 17 TRBV28 CASSLREIRTGETEAFF
TRBJ1-2 14 TRBV19 CASRPGTGGSGYTF
TRBJ2-5 11 TRBV20-1 CSARVGETQYF
TRBJ2-7 14 TRBV5-5 CASSLMTGVGEQYF
TRBJ2-2 12 TRBV20-1 CSASHWSGELFF
TRBJ2-5 16 TRBV7-9 CASSLLLAGGKETQYF
TRBJ2-5 14 TRBV7-9 CASSTGQRVETQYF
TRBJ1-2 14 TRBV7-9 CASSRQDANYGYTF
TRBJ2-1 15 TRBV7-3 CASSQAGRGGDEQFF
TRBJ1-4 14 TRBV7-9 CASSQGYPEGKLFF
TRBJ2-1 14 TRBV6-5 CASSHPVGIDEQFF
TRBJ2-7 14 TRBV5-1 CASSLGQSSYGQYF
TRBJ2-3 16 TRBV11-2 CASSLTSGGVRDTQYF
TRBJ2-3 15 TRBV27 CASSSGGSSTDTQYF
TRBJ2-3 14 TRBV6-1 CASSTGPSSDTQYF
TRBJ2-1 10 TRBV2 CARSAYEQFF
TRBJ2-1 14 TRBV6-2/TRBV6-3 CASSYGGQYNEQFF
TRBJ1-5 14 TRBV7-6 CASSAGGGNQPQHF
TRBJ2-7 16 TRBV7-9 CASSLVEGAGTYEQYF
TRBJ1-1 14 TRBV27 CASRTGLGNTEAFF
TRBJ2-1 14 TRBV7-2 CASSPGTEDNEQFF
TRBJ2-3 16 TRBV7-8 CASSNLRGASTDTQYF